Below, 27 T cell receptor beta chains from the same sample are listed, as sequenced in a study of T-cell memory formation after mild COVID-19 (dated by TCRdb to the early 2020s). Library generation was performed with 5' RACE. The sequencer was an Illumina NovaSeq 6000. TCRdb ran its own pipeline on the public reads, namely fastp trimming at Q25 and MiXCR clone calling, and kept in-frame beta chains. Each record represents a unique CDR3 protein, reported with the most common genes and DNA among its rows. Across this sample there are hundreds of thousands of distinct CDR3 sequences, with about 23% seen only once. The ten largest clones take up under 15% of the sample. Sequencing was done on a sample of PBMCs or a T cell subset sorted from them (not recorded which). The receptors were gathered from an adult woman who had mild COVID-19 (a few samples of this study predate the infection). The sample titles of this study are shuffled in the database, so cell type and time point are left out; the donor was told from shared clones.

This clonotype was observed a handful of times. This rearrangement joins TRBV7-2 to TRBJ1-5; a weak D match, TRBD1 (5 bases). CDR1 is SGHTA, CDR2 FQGNSA, per germline. CDR3 length: 14 residues. V lost 5 bases and J 1 base, leaving 9 bases between the germline ends. The CDR3 loop is CASSHEGSNQPQHF. The CDR3 region has the DNA TGTGCCAGCAGCCATGAGGGGAGCAATCAGCCCCAGCATTTT.

The sample holds a few counts of this clonotype. The J gene is TRBJ2-7, the V gene TRBV15, with D possibly matching TRBD1 (6 bases). Germline values: CDR1 LNHNV, CDR2 YYDKDF (reference sequence). V was trimmed by 3 bases and J by 6 bases, leaving 18 bases between them. The CDR3 covers 15 residues. CDR3 protein: CATSSPRWAGAEQYF. CDR3 nucleotides: TGTGCCACCAGCAGCCCTCGGTGGGCAGGGGCCGAGCAGTACTTC.

V usage is TRBV27 and J usage is TRBJ2-7; D may match TRBD1 or TRBD2 (5 bases each). Trimming shortened V by 5 bases and J by 9 bases, and 29 bases separated the two germline ends. Germline lookup yields CDR1 MNHEY and CDR2 SMNVEV (reference sequence). The CDR3 is 17 residues long. The CDR3 protein is CASSSYAGLALSRVQYF. Written as DNA, the CDR3 is TGTGCCAGCAGTAGCTATGCCGGGCTAGCACTAAGCAGGGTGCAGTACTTC.

The rearrangement joins TRBV29-1 to TRBJ2-3, with D uncertain. Trimming stripped 2 bases from V and 0 bases from J, with 9 bases between. The CDR3 runs to 14 residues. Germline V gives CDR1 SQVTM, CDR2 ANQGSEA. Written as DNA, the CDR3 is TGCAGCGTTGAAAACAGAAGAAGCACAGATACGCAGTATTTT. This codes for CSVENRRSTDTQYF.

This clonotype was counted only a few times. J is TRBJ2-7 and V is TRBV5-1, with D perhaps matching TRBD1 (5 bases). Germline CDR1 reads SGHRS; CDR2 reads YFSETQ. There are 15 residues in the CDR3. V lost 0 bases, J lost 3 bases, and 13 bases lay in between. DNA for the CDR3: TGCGCCAGCAGCTTGGTATATGGGGCAGGCTACGAGCAGTACTTC. Translating gives CASSLVYGAGYEQYF.

In this sample, this clonotype turned up a few times. The CDR3 nucleotides read TGTGCCAGCAGTGATCGGGACAGGGGGCCAGAGACCCAGTACTTC. Translating gives CASSDRDRGPETQYF. V usage is TRBV12-3 or TRBV12-4 and J usage is TRBJ2-5, with 12 bases aligning to TRBD1. Trimming at V came to 5 bases and at J to 4 bases, leaving 5 bases not matched to a gene. CDR3 size: 15 residues.

The chain couples TRBV7-9 to TRBJ2-3, with 8 bases that match TRBD2. Germline lookup yields CDR1 SEHNR and CDR2 FQNEAQ (reference sequence). J lost 0 bases, V lost 3 bases, and 5 bases had no gene match. The CDR3 has 16 amino acids. CDR3 in DNA: TGTGCCAGCAGCTTCCAAACTAGCGGAAGCACAGATACGCAGTATTTT. Its protein is CASSFQTSGSTDTQYF. Looking up the rest from reference TRBV7-9 and TRBJ2-3 gives the full variable domain: DTGVSQNPRHKITKRGQNVTFRCDPISEHNRLYWYRQTLGQGPEFLTYFQNEAQLEKSRLLSDRFSAERPKGSFSTLEIQRTEQGDSAMYLCASSFQTSGSTDTQYFGPGTRLTVL.

The chain couples TRBV29-1 to TRBJ1-1; D is ambiguous. Per the germline V gene, CDR1 is SQVTM and CDR2 is ANQGSEA. CDR3 length: 15 amino acids. Trimming cost V 0 bases and J 0 bases, with 11 bases left between them. The CDR3 nucleotides read TGCAGCGTTGAAGAGGACGGGCAATTGAACACTGAAGCTTTCTTT. Protein product: CSVEEDGQLNTEAFF. Drawing the rest from reference TRBV29-1 and TRBJ1-1, the complete variable domain is SAVISQKPSRDICQRGTSLTIQCQVDSQVTMMFWYRQQPGQSLTLIATANQGSEATYESGFVIDKFPISRPNLTFSTLTVSNMSPEDSSIYLCSVEEDGQLNTEAFFGQGTRLTVV.

Only a few counts were recorded for this clonotype. CDR3: CSALELYGYTF. CDR3 in DNA: TGCAGTGCCCTCGAACTGTATGGCTACACCTTC. This chain uses TRBV20-1 with TRBJ1-2; D ambiguous. V was trimmed by 6 bases and J by 5 bases, leaving 10 bases between them. The CDR3 consists of 11 residues. Germline values: CDR1 DFQATT, CDR2 SNEGSKA (reference sequence).

With respect to this clonotype: At one of its ends the junction is not consistent with the germline gene, which may arise from a read error. The V call is TRBV4-1, the J call TRBJ2-4; D ambiguous. Germline V gives CDR1 MGHRA, CDR2 YSYEKL. The CDR3 consists of 15 residues. CDR3 sequence (DNA): TGCGCCAGCATCCAAGATCGAATAGCCAAAAACATTCAGTACTTC. Its translation: CASIQDRIAKNIQYF.

V gene TRBV24-1 combines with J gene TRBJ2-1; the D is unclear. Looked up from germline, CDR1 is KGHDR and CDR2 is SFDVKD. There are 14 residues in the CDR3. Trimming took 4 bases from V and 2 from J, leaving 8 bases between them. The CDR3 DNA sequence: TGTGCCACCAGTGACCTCTTGGCCTACAATGAGCAGTTCTTC. Its translation: CATSDLLAYNEQFF.

This clonotype was counted only a few times. This rearrangement joins TRBV5-1 to TRBJ2-2, with 8 bases aligning to TRBD2. The CDR3 totals 16 residues. Germline values: CDR1 SGHRS, CDR2 YFSETQ. Losses at the gene ends were 0 bases for V and 4 bases for J; bases not matched to a gene: 5. The CDR3 loop is CASSLALAGPTGELFF. The DNA for the CDR3 is TGCGCCAGCAGCTTGGCCCTAGCGGGCCCCACCGGGGAGCTGTTTTTT.

The chain carries TRBV19 and TRBJ1-2; D is unresolved. The CDR3 is 13 residues long. Trimming stripped 5 bases from V and 2 bases from J, with 9 bases between. Germline assignment: CDR1 LNHDA and CDR2 SQIVND (reference sequence). The CDR3 spells CASSPDWNYGYTF. For the CDR3, the DNA is TGTGCCAGTAGTCCAGATTGGAACTATGGCTACACCTTC.

This CDR3 reads CASSRLAGVNGELFF. CDR3 DNA sequence: TGTGCCAGCAGCAGACTAGCGGGAGTGAACGGGGAGCTGTTTTTT. V gene TRBV12-3 or TRBV12-4 combines with J gene TRBJ2-2; 12 bases are shared with TRBD2. After removal of 6 bases from V and 7 bases from J, the junction contained 6 bases not matched to a gene. This CDR3 contains 15 residues.

A word on this clonotype: Its ends do not fully match the called genes, so a read error is possible. V usage is TRBV5-8 and J usage is TRBJ2-5; 7 positions match TRBD2. CDR1 is SGHTS and CDR2 is YDEGEE in the germline V gene. This CDR3 is built from 13 residues. The CDR3 spells CASSRSGQGTQYF. The CDR3 DNA sequence: TGTGCCAGCAGTCGTAGCGGGCAAGGGACCCAGTACTTC.

This rearrangement joins TRBV4-3 to TRBJ2-7, with TRBD2 matching 8 bases. J gave up 7 bases and V 1 base, and 18 bases lay outside the gene matches. Germline V gives CDR1 LGHNA, CDR2 YSLEER. The CDR3 runs 18 residues. CDR3 sequence: CASSQVQVGRVQMGEQYF. The CDR3 bases are TGCGCCAGCAGCCAAGTCCAGGTCGGGAGGGTCCAAATGGGGGAGCAGTACTTC.

This clonotype turned up a few times. V and J are TRBV3-1 and TRBJ2-1; TRBD2 matches at 9 bases. This CDR3 is 16 amino acids long. With V trimmed by 3 bases and J by 9 bases, 12 bases remained unmatched. Germline V gives CDR1 LGHDT, CDR2 YNNKEL (reference sequence). The CDR3 region has the DNA TGTGCCAGCAGCCAGCGAGCCGGCGGGAGGGCCGGTGAGCAGTTCTTC. The encoded protein is CASSQRAGGRAGEQFF.

For the CDR3, the DNA is TGTGCCAGCAGCCAGACAGGGGGCACAGATACGCAGTATTTT. Encoded protein: CASSQTGGTDTQYF. The gene calls are TRBV4-2 and TRBJ2-3; 8 bases are shared with TRBD1. Germline loops: CDR1 LGHNA, CDR2 YNFKEQ. The CDR3 contains 14 residues. The trim removed 3 bases at V and 1 base at J, leaving 0 bases unmatched.

V and J are TRBV5-1 and TRBJ1-1, with TRBD1 matching over 11 bases. V lost 4 bases and J lost 5; bases outside the gene matches: 7. This CDR3 region has 15 residues. Germline V gives CDR1 SGHRS, CDR2 YFSETQ. Here the CDR3 reads CASSPAGQGATEAFF. DNA for the CDR3: TGCGCCAGCAGCCCCGCCGGACAGGGGGCGACTGAAGCTTTCTTT.

This clonotype was seen a handful of times. The gene calls are TRBV23-1 and TRBJ2-1; 8 bases fit TRBD2. TRBV23-1 is flagged as an ORF with uncertain function. Trimming took 11 bases from V and 5 from J; bases not matched to a gene: 23. CDR3 size: 18 residues. The CDR3 DNA reads as TGCGCCGGACTAGCCCGATCCATTGGACTAGAAGCCCACAATGAGCAGTTCTTC. Translated: CAGLARSIGLEAHNEQFF.

The J gene is TRBJ1-2, the V gene TRBV7-2; 8 positions agree with TRBD1. The junction had 8 bases not matched to a gene; V was cut back by 4 bases and J by 4 bases. There are 15 residues in the CDR3. CDR1 is SGHTA and CDR2 is FQGNSA in the germline V gene. CDR3 DNA sequence: TGTGCCAGCAGCTCAGGTCCGGACAGGGTCTATGGCTACACCTTC. This encodes CASSSGPDRVYGYTF. Full variable domain (missing parts from reference TRBV7-2 and TRBJ1-2): GAGVSQSPSNKVTEKGKDVELRCDPISGHTALYWYRQSLGQGLEFLIYFQGNSAPDKSGLPSDRFSAERTGGSVSTLTIQRTQQEDSAVYLCASSSGPDRVYGYTFGSGTRLTVV.

This clonotype has more than one count but fewer than ten. This chain links TRBV4-3 with TRBJ2-2; D is possibly TRBD2 (6 bases). This CDR3 has 17 amino acids. Germline V gives CDR1 LGHNA, CDR2 YSLEER. Trimming removed 0 bases from V and 4 bases from J, with 15 bases in between. Here the CDR3 reads CASSQDKSLAFTGELFF. Here the CDR3 DNA reads TGCGCCAGCAGCCAAGATAAATCGCTAGCGTTCACCGGGGAGCTGTTTTTT.

Only a few counts were recorded for this clonotype. The chain carries TRBV10-3 and TRBJ2-5; 14 bases line up with TRBD2. The CDR3 length is 15 residues. Losses at the gene ends were 10 bases for V and 5 bases for J; bases not matched to a gene: 9. The germline V gene has CDR1 ENHRY and CDR2 SYGVKD. Here the CDR3 reads CATATSGGAGETQYF. The CDR3, as DNA: TGTGCCACCGCGACTAGCGGGGGGGCCGGTGAGACCCAGTACTTC.

The V call is TRBV12-3 or TRBV12-4, the J call TRBJ2-2; D not resolved. Trimming shortened V by 6 bases and J by 7 bases, and 3 bases separated the two germline ends. The CDR3 runs to 10 residues. CDR3 nucleotides: TGTGCCAGCAGGGGCGGGGAGCTGTTTTTT. As protein: CASRGGELFF.

DNA for the CDR3: TGTGCCAGCAGTATCCAAGGGGGCCTGAACACTGAAGCTTTCTTT. It encodes CASSIQGGLNTEAFF. The chain combines TRBV6-5 with TRBJ1-1; 7 positions agree with TRBD1. Germline values: CDR1 MNHEY, CDR2 SVGAGI. The CDR3 runs to 15 residues. The V and J ends lost 5 bases and 0 bases, in that order; junction bases with no gene match: 6.

The chain is built from TRBV20-1 and TRBJ2-5; 10 positions agree with TRBD2. Germline-derived CDR1 and CDR2 are DFQATT and SNEGSKA (reference sequence). The CDR3 totals 15 residues. Losses at the gene ends were 3 bases for V and 0 bases for J; bases not matched to a gene: 4. The CDR3 region is CSASGTSVDQETQYF. In nucleotides, the CDR3 is TGCAGTGCTAGCGGGACTAGCGTGGACCAAGAGACCCAGTACTTC.

This clonotype was picked up one time. The chain couples TRBV6-5 to TRBJ2-3; 8 bases fit TRBD1. The junction had 6 bases not matched to a gene; V was cut back by 5 bases and J by 2 bases. The CDR3 covers 15 residues. Germline CDR1 and CDR2: MNHEY and SVGAGI. CDR3 region: CASSDRGRYTDTQYF. The CDR3 region has the DNA TGTGCCAGCAGTGACAGGGGTCGATACACAGATACGCAGTATTTT.